The 8 T cell receptor beta chains given below trace back to one sample, sequenced in a study of CD8 T cells in ankylosing spondylitis. TCRdb processed the 5' RACE reads anew with MiXCR; each CDR3 protein has one entry. The table lists about 220,000 distinct CDR3 sequences, about 26% of them singletons, with just over 6.5% in the top ten. The sequenced sample was blood, either unsorted or a sorted T cell fraction (not recorded which). These receptors all come from a male donor with ankylosing spondylitis or in good health (not recorded which).

There are many counts of this clonotype. The rearrangement uses TRBV12-3 or TRBV12-4 and TRBJ1-2; D possibly corresponds to TRBD1 (6 bases). V was shortened by 5 bases and J by 4 bases, with 11 bases between the two germline ends. The CDR3 has 13 residues. The chain's CDR3 is CASSPQGIYGYTF. In DNA form, the CDR3 reads TGTGCCAGCAGTCCCCAGGGGATCTATGGCTACACCTTC.

The chain is built from TRBV5-1 and TRBJ2-1; TRBD1 agrees at 9 bases. The germline V gene encodes CDR1 SGHRS and CDR2 YFSETQ. This CDR3 region has 16 residues. J was trimmed by 1 base and V by 2 bases; bases with no gene match: 4. The CDR3 region has the DNA TGCGCCAGCAGCTTTGAAGGGACAGGGTCCTACAATGAGCAGTTCTTC. Encoded protein: CASSFEGTGSYNEQFF.

In this sample, this clonotype turned up a few times. The V call is TRBV3-1, the J call TRBJ2-3; D assignment may be TRBD1 or TRBD2 (6 bases each). The V gene's germline CDR1 is LGHDT and CDR2 YNNKEL (reference sequence). V gave up 0 bases and J gave up 3 bases, with 7 bases separating them. CDR3 length equals 14 residues. The CDR3 loop reads CASSQEGGTDTQYF. CDR3 in DNA: TGTGCCAGCAGCCAAGAAGGGGGGACAGATACGCAGTATTTT.

The chain couples TRBV6-1 to TRBJ2-7; maybe TRBD1 (6 bases). This CDR3 has 15 amino acids. Germline V gene sequence: CDR1 MNHNS, CDR2 SASEGT. The V and J ends lost 6 bases and 4 bases respectively, with 19 bases between them. This CDR3 reads CASSLTGTLTYEQYF. The CDR3 nucleotides read TGTGCCAGCAGCCTCACAGGGACCCTTACTTACGAGCAGTACTTC.

This clonotype was counted many times. The V gene is TRBV5-1, the J gene TRBJ2-7; D may be TRBD2 (6 bases). There are 14 residues in the CDR3. In germline, CDR1 is SGHRS, CDR2 YFSETQ. V shed 7 bases and J shed 1 base, with 15 bases lying between them. As DNA, the CDR3 is TGCGCCAGCTCTCCGGTGGGAGGTTCCTACGAGCAGTACTTC. It specifies CASSPVGGSYEQYF. Supplemented by reference TRBV5-1 and TRBJ2-7, the full variable domain reads KAGVTQTPRYLIKTRGQQVTLSCSPISGHRSVSWYQQTPGQGLQFLFEYFSETQRNKGNFPGRFSGRQFSNSRSEMNVSTLELGDSALYLCASSPVGGSYEQYFGPGTRLTVT.

This clonotype was observed many times. The rearrangement joins TRBV29-1 to TRBJ2-1, with 11 nucleotides matching TRBD2. V gave up 5 bases and J gave up 8 bases; unmatched junction bases: 14. Germline lookup yields CDR1 SQVTM and CDR2 ANQGSEA. The CDR3 sequence is 16 residues long. CDR3 sequence reads: CSVTILLAGVSDEQFF. The CDR3 nucleotides are TGCAGCGTTACAATCCTACTAGCGGGAGTATCGGATGAGCAGTTCTTC.

The chain employs TRBV30 and TRBJ1-6; weak D call: TRBD1 (5 bases). CDR1 is GTSNPN, CDR2 SVGIG, per germline (reference sequence). Trimming shortened V by 3 bases and J by 7 bases, and 10 bases separated the two germline ends. CDR3 length: 13 residues. The CDR3 here is CAWRTERNSPLHF. CDR3 bases: TGTGCCTGGAGGACAGAGAGAAATTCACCCCTCCACTTT.

This sequence joins TRBV29-1 and TRBJ2-1; maybe TRBD2 (6 bases). Germline CDR1 is SQVTM and CDR2 is ANQGSEA. The CDR3 runs to 11 residues. Trimming stripped 7 bases from V and 14 bases from J, with 18 bases between. CDR3 coding DNA: TGCAGCGCGGGACGGGACTCCTGGAAGTTCTTC. Protein: CSAGRDSWKFF.